This is a list of T cell receptor beta chains from one sample in a study of T cell repertoires in cytomegalovirus infection. TCRdb independently ran MiXCR on the reads; one entry per CDR3 protein. The table has roughly 76,000 distinct CDR3 sequences, 3.7% seen once. The sample was PBMCs. These receptors came from a human donor in good health (CMV status not recorded). Some clones in this sample may be carry-over from other donors' samples. The CDR3 runs from the conserved cysteine through the conserved F or W. Fields, in order: V gene, D gene, clone size, J gene, CDR3 DNA, CDR3 protein. D genes are given only for firm matches. Clone size is given for some rows only: seen once, a few or many times, or a class if the clone is expanded.

>TRBV7-9|TRBD1|many|TRBJ1-4
TGTGCCAGCAGCCCCGACAGGGGGCACGAAAAACTGTTTTTT
CASSPDRGHEKLFF
>TRBV5-1|-|many|TRBJ2-7
TGCGCCAGCAGCCCTGACCCCCCCTACGAGCAGTACTTC
CASSPDPPYEQYF
>TRBV6-2/TRBV6-3|-|many|TRBJ1-1
TGTGCCAGCAGTTCGGGGAACACTGAAGCTTTCTTT
CASSSGNTEAFF
>TRBV5-4|-|many|TRBJ2-1
TGTGCCAGCAGCTTGGCCGGGAGTGAGCAGTTCTTC
CASSLAGSEQFF
>TRBV14|-|many|TRBJ1-2
TGTGCCAGCAGCCAAGATGGAGAGAACTTCTATGGCTACACCTTC
CASSQDGENFYGYTF
>TRBV28|-|-|TRBJ1-1
TGTGCCAGCAGTTCCTACAGGGAGACCACTGAAGCTTTCTTT
CASSSYRETTEAFF
>TRBV2|-|many|TRBJ1-1
TGTGCCAGCACCGTCGGTTCTGAAGCTTTCTTT
CASTVGSEAFF
>TRBV7-6|-|many|TRBJ2-3
TGTGCCAGCAGCCCCTGGGGGTTTTTCGGGGGCGAGACAGATACGCAGTATTTT
CASSPWGFFGGETDTQYF
>TRBV29-1|TRBD2|many|TRBJ2-5
TGCAGCGTAGACTCCGCCGGGACTAGCGGATGGGAGACCCAGTACTTC
CSVDSAGTSGWETQYF
>TRBV6-5|-|many|TRBJ2-1
TGTGCCAGCAGAATATCGACGGTCGGTGAGCAGTTCTTC
CASRISTVGEQFF
>TRBV12-3/TRBV12-4|-|many|TRBJ1-2
TGTGCCAGCAGGGCCGGACAGCCGATCTATGGCTACACCTTC
CASRAGQPIYGYTF
>TRBV6-2/TRBV6-3|-|many|TRBJ2-7
TGTGCCAGCAGTTATACTGCGAGGGACGAGCAGTACTTC
CASSYTARDEQYF
>TRBV5-4|TRBD1|many|TRBJ1-6
TGTGCCAGCAGCTTGGCCGGGACAGGGGCAAATTCACCCCTCCACTTT
CASSLAGTGANSPLHF
>TRBV6-2/TRBV6-3|-|many|TRBJ2-3
TGTGCCAGCAGTTACTCGTACAGCCCCAGCACAGATACGCAGTATTTT
CASSYSYSPSTDTQYF
>TRBV7-2|-|many|TRBJ2-2
TGTGCCAGCAGCTACTACACCGGGGAGCTGTTTTTT
CASSYYTGELFF
>TRBV25-1|TRBD1|many|TRBJ1-1
TGTGCCAGCAGTGAAAGGGACAGGGAAGCTTTCTTT
CASSERDREAFF
>TRBV20-1|-|many|TRBJ2-7
TGCAGTGCTAGAGCCACAGGGACTTCCTACGAGCAGTACTTC
CSARATGTSYEQYF
>TRBV7-6|TRBD1|many|TRBJ2-1
TGTGCCAGCAGCTTAGGGGACAGGGTAGGGCATGAGCAGTTCTTC
CASSLGDRVGHEQFF
>TRBV19|-|many|TRBJ1-2
TGTGCCAGTAGTACACAGGACGCCCCTCCCTATGGCTACACCTTC
CASSTQDAPPYGYTF
>TRBV12-3/TRBV12-4|-|many|TRBJ1-1
TGTGCCAGCAGTTTAACGTGGGACACTGAAGCTTTCTTT
CASSLTWDTEAFF
>TRBV7-2|-|many|TRBJ1-3
TGTGCCAGCAGCTGGCCCAGGGGTTCTGGAAACACCATATATTTT
CASSWPRGSGNTIYF
>TRBV20-1|-|many|TRBJ1-5
TGCAGTGCTAGCTGGCAGGGTGATCAGCCCCAGCATTTT
CSASWQGDQPQHF
>TRBV7-2|TRBD1|medium-sized|TRBJ2-1
TGTGCCAGCAACTGGGACAGAGACAATGAGCAGTTCTTC
CASNWDRDNEQFF